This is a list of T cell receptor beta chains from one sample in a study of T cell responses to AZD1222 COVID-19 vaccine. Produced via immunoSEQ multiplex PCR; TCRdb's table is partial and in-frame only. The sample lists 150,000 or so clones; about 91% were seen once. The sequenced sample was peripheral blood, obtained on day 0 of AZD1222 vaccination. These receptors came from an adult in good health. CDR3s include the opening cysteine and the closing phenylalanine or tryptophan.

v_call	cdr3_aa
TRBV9	CASSGPGNNEQFF
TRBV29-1	CSVAQGADTQYF
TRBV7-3	CASSPPGGTGANVLTF
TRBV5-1	CASSLTVGTRGGGYTF
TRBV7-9	CASSTPRDRVRNSPLHF
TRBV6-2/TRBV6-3	CASSQGASYEQYF
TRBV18	CASSLLMEGPGEQYF
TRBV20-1	CSASFLVPPYEQYF
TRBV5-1	CASSPLPGGETSPLHF
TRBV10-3	CAISDLQGISYGYTF
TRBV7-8	CASSSRTNEKLFF
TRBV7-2	CASSIQSSGANVLTF
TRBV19	CASRETGGRSEQYF
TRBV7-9	CASSPTSGSVGGTDTQYF
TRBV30	CAWSLKAYEQYF
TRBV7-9	CASSLASISGNTIYF
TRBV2	CASTDRGSWDGYTF
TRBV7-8	CASSLWRDGSSYNSPLHF
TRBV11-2	CASSPRGGANVLTF
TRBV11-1	CASSSFRTGGNEQYF
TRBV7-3	CASSLSGGELFF
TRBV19	CATSGLAGYNEQFF
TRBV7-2	CASSLWGDTEAFF
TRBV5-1	CASSFLGAEGTGELFF
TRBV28	CASSPAGDGYEQYF
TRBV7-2	CASGTSTSDTQYF
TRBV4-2	CASSRGRPGDYGYTF
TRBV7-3	CASSLTGLALNGELFF
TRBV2	CASMGEDRPNTEAFF
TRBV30	CAWRTTGRPLEQYF
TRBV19	CASSTRGGMSHNSPLHF
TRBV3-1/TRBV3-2	CASSPTGRLSYNEQFF
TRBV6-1	CASSVNNWGTPYEQYF
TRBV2	CASSWDRGTDTQYF
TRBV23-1	CASSQSGKGVAKNIQYF
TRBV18	CASSPSQGAYEQYF
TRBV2	CASSREGSYNEQFF
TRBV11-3	CASSLRGKTETQYF
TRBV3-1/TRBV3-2	CASSPGLAGTYEQYF
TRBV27	CASSLRGGSNQPQHF
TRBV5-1	CASSPGLAGGRETQYF